This T cell receptor beta chain was captured by sequencing in a study of cytomegalovirus exposure and HLA in healthy donors (dated by TCRdb to about 2017). With respect to the entire study: An earlier analysis of a few hundred of the donors reported 276 Gb of sequence data and around 100 million unique TCR beta sequences obtained from around 180 million T cells. An early release covering roughly 580 HLA-typed donors comprised approximately 290 gigabases of sequencing data and tens of millions of unique TCR sequences. Alongside the repertoire data, information on donor age, sex, ethnicity and CMV serostatus was compiled. HLA typing covered class I and class II loci at four-digit resolution. Besides the first cohort of 666 subjects, a separate validation cohort made up of over 95 different subjects was used. Rather than drawing on any new phenotypic data, the later analysis identified candidate immune exposures from TCR beta sequences and the way those sequences occurred across donors. On average, 235,054 unique TCR beta nucleotide sequences were sequenced per donor among 398 genotyped donors of the cohort, with roughly 18% of those sequences being non-productive. The study used immunosequencing to profile the T cell repertoires of about 670 subjects and linked those repertoires to cytomegalovirus serostatus. Every repertoire in the discovery cohort had been generated on one and the same sequencing platform. About 5 DR-DQ haplotypes were handled as single units for association and clustering, since linkage in the cohort was strong. The number of donors typed differed by locus, with roughly 629-640 for A, B, C, DRB1 and DQB1, about 500 for DQA1, nearly 610 for DPA1, and over 400 for DPB1. To predict cytomegalovirus infection status, the study brought together high-throughput TCR immunosequencing, statistical association of individual TCRs with disease status, and machine learning. In a later analysis, previously published TCR beta repertoires from 670 or so donors were re-analyzed and high-resolution HLA genotyping was added so that TCR occurrence patterns could be studied. Of the 398 genotyped donors, roughly 80% fell in the genetic ancestry cluster associated with self-reported Caucasian donors. An earlier analysis of approximately 580 of the donors used high-throughput TCR beta sequencing to judge whether each TCR beta V gene segment behaved as functional or pseudogenic. Genome-wide SNP genotypes for about 65% of the roughly 670 donors were used in a later genetic analysis, which treated that subset as a discovery cohort. The study aimed to test whether signatures of past pathogen exposure could be identified by cataloging public T cell receptors. Study-wide conclusions, independent of this receptor: It was suggested by the authors that the approach could potentially be generalized to other disease states and immunological phenotypes. Linkage disequilibrium might explain the correlated functional status among segregating V segments, but an unknown experimental factor could not be excluded. A few of the identified cytomegalovirus-associated TCR beta chains were confirmed in vitro to be specific for cytomegalovirus antigens. The study gave a list of over 150 TCR beta chains associated with cytomegalovirus. This cohort had only TCR beta chains sequenced, and the lack of alpha or paired-chain data limited which features could be detected. The presence/absence analyses assumed that sequencing depth was roughly uniform across donors, and that assumption may not be true. Most TCR sequences were observed very rarely across donors, whereas some public TCRs were present in many individuals. In a later genetic analysis, fewer N-insertions in productive TCRs were reported among donors in an Asian-associated ancestry cluster than the approximately 670-donor mean. Seventeen rarely observed V segments, including chromosome 9 orphons, were excluded from the earlier analysis of just under 600 of the donors because counts were too low. A later analysis reported that several top co-occurrence clusters appeared linked to parvovirus B19, influenza, CMV and Epstein-Barr virus. CMV serostatus was the only immune exposure information available for the cohort. At a false discovery rate of 0.05, a later analysis linked 16,951 TCR beta sequences to specific HLA alleles. Compared with equally common non-associated chains, HLA-associated TCR beta chains in a later analysis were more clonally expanded and had lower generation probabilities. Strong co-occurrence of HLA alleles, especially DR and DQ, made assigning TCR associations to individual alleles difficult. Most CMV-associated TCR beta chains appeared to be HLA-restricted in a later analysis, and the HLA associations seemed to be driven largely by CMV exposure. Broadly in line with IMGT annotations, most TCR beta V segments showed up in productive rearrangements about 87% or about 30% of the time in an earlier analysis of under 700 of the donors. HLA typing was unavailable for some donors at each locus, so association tests used only the typed subset. An association between a missense DCLRE1C variant and V-gene and J-gene trimming of TCR beta chains was found in a later genetic analysis and replicated in an independent cohort. A cluster of highly shared sequence variants was judged likely to be a technical artifact of the sequencing pipeline. A further reported finding was that TCR beta sequences accurately predicted the HLA-A and HLA-B alleles for most subjects in the first cohort. In both the original and validation cohorts, the classifier was reported to diagnose cytomegalovirus status with high specificity and sensitivity. Because the 87-base-pair reads could not distinguish some IMGT-functional V segments, including TRBV6-2 and TRBV6-3, those segments were excluded. In a later analysis, TCR association rates were found to vary across HLA loci, with the most associated TCRs seen for DRB1 alleles and the fewest for HLA-C alleles.

A remark on this clone: Its antigen specificity is not known. Nothing much larger sits one base from this clone, and base qualities are not available.

The CDR3 goes from the cysteine to the phenylalanine over 14 residues. The CDR3 DNA has 42 bases and is translated from base 1. Taken from the germline V gene, the CDR1 and CDR2 loops are SGHVS and FNYEAQ. The cohort comprised 710 or so healthy bone marrow donors. All cohort members were sampled while nominally healthy, although unrecorded immune exposures were likely present. The donor tested CMV seronegative and was one of the 352 seronegative cohort members. A peripheral blood sample was provided by each donor, and peripheral blood mononuclear cells were used for TCR beta sequencing. Genomic DNA extraction from the blood cell samples was performed with the Qiagen DNeasy Blood Extraction Kit. Library generation was performed with the immunoSEQ multiplex PCR assay. For the multiplex PCR, a mixture combining 60 forward primers for TCR Vbeta segments and 13 reverse primers for TCR Jbeta segments was used. A multiplex PCR assay on genomic DNA amplified the CDR3 region of rearranged TCR beta genes. The Illumina HiSeq System was used to sequence the amplified TCR beta libraries as 87-base-pair reads. The authors' analysis ran thus. Across the 670 or so repertoires, a later analysis counted 80 million or so unique TCR beta chains, 9 million to 14 million of which were shared by at least two donors. Raw reads were error-corrected and collapsed into unique sequences with a nearest-neighbor algorithm that merged closely related sequences to remove PCR and sequencing errors. To assign V, D and J gene segments, CDR3 sequences were aligned to IMGT reference sequences. For a sequence to be retained, a match of at least six nucleotides to both a V gene segment and a J gene segment was required. Rearrangements were called productive when the CDR3 lacked stop codons and stayed in frame with V and J; all others were non-productive. CDR3 was defined according to IMGT convention as the region running from the second conserved V-encoded cysteine to the conserved J-encoded phenylalanine. In an earlier analysis of around 570 of the donors, sequences lacking an unambiguous match to a single V gene segment were excluded. An earlier analysis of approximately 590 of the donors classified V segments as functional when productive rearrangements were above 56.7% and as segregating when the standard deviation between donors was above 5%. A statistical classification framework was built to diagnose cytomegalovirus status from the catalog of TCR beta chain sequences. In a later analysis, TCR nucleotide sequences were compared against IMGT/GENE-DB human TR gene sequences so that V and J genes could be assigned. The TCRdist pipeline was used in a later analysis to assign CDR3 sequences and most-parsimonious VDJ recombination scenarios. A later analysis defined each TCR beta chain by its CDR3 amino acid sequence plus V-gene family, and excluded reads lacking a unique V-gene family. In a later analysis, several hundred highly shared, low-generation-probability nucleotide sequences were removed to address suspected cross-contamination and a sequencing artifact. A later analysis calculated a clonal expansion index for each public chain from normalized within-repertoire ranks of inferred template counts. In a later analysis, generation probabilities were computed with a VDJ recombination model fitted to out-of-frame rearrangements, and the resulting probabilities were checked against IGoR. In a later analysis, TCR-TCR, TCR-HLA and TCR-CMV co-occurrence was scored with hypergeometric tests, and a repertoire-size bias correction was applied to TCR pairs. To estimate false discovery rates, a later analysis permuted the HLA or CMV assignments 20 times. A later analysis grouped co-occurring TCRs with DBSCAN, adding TCRdist sequence similarity when clustering within HLA-allele-positive subsets. Repertoires with fewer than 30,000 or more than 120,000 public chains were left out of co-occurrence clustering, as were five repertoires with anomalous nucleotide sharing. Entries here come from immuneACCESS through TCRdb and include only in-frame sequences with V and J called. Some clones fail to appear in such tables; in the studies checked, an unresolved V gene covers under half of the shortfall, and the cause of the remainder is unknown. For V, J and clone size, that table is used; D and trimming come from the DNA. This sample has some 170,000 clones in its table, and 79% of those were observed once. The ten biggest clones cover 2% to 2.5% of the sample.

The chain joins TRBV7-6 to TRBJ2-5, with an unclear D gene assignment. Gene TRBJ2-7 matches the end of the DNA better, so the J call may be wrong. The clonotype comes from a man between 35 and 55 years old in good health and CMV-seronegative. Sample: PBMCs. The sequence in DNA is TGTGCCAGCAGCTTAGATTTGAGCTCCTACGAGCAGTACTTC. This translates into CASSLDLSSYEQYF.